A selection of T cell receptor beta chains follows, all from one sample in a study of T cell repertoires in cytomegalovirus infection. Each CDR3 protein is one row after TCRdb ran MiXCR on the reads. The sample lists roughly 150,000 distinct CDR3 sequences; roughly 18% were seen once. The source material was CD8+ T cells from PBMCs. Receptor source: a human donor in good health (CMV status not recorded). Some clones in this sample may be carry-over from other donors' samples. Both conserved end residues are trimmed from each CDR3. Each record gives: V gene, J gene, clone size, CDR3 protein. Expanded clones are given a class, and other clones once, few, many or no size at all.

>TRBV6-6|TRBJ2-2|few
ASSRATGELF
>TRBV20-1|TRBJ2-7|NA
SALEAGSSYEQY
>TRBV20-1|TRBJ2-3|NA
SARASGWTVDTQY
>TRBV20-1|TRBJ1-2|NA
SALAPGQGPNYGYT
>TRBV6-6|TRBJ1-5|few
ASILQGASNQPQH
>TRBV7-3|TRBJ2-1|NA
ASSPRTSGTYNEQF
>TRBV20-1|TRBJ2-1|few
SGGTSGNNEQF
>TRBV7-2|TRBJ2-1|many
ASSWARAGAGLTLNEQF
>TRBV6-2/TRBV6-3|TRBJ2-7|NA
ASSYAGDSYEQY
>TRBV7-6|TRBJ2-1|few
ASSLNPPAGGRSYNEQF
>TRBV25-1|TRBJ1-1|NA
ASSEGRGTEAF
>TRBV5-1|TRBJ2-1|many
ASSSRTSGSPYNEQF
>TRBV28|TRBJ2-3|few
ASSLRTGGVDTQY
>TRBV11-2|TRBJ2-1|NA
ASSLRGGQNYNEQF
>TRBV19|TRBJ2-7|few
ASSMTQGYEQY
>TRBV19|TRBJ1-5|few
ASNRGYNQPQH
>TRBV12-3/TRBV12-4|TRBJ1-2|few
ASRASENYGYT
>TRBV4-3|TRBJ2-7|once
ASSQGSGWPYEQY
>TRBV20-1|TRBJ1-3|few
SAGQGTGNTIY
>TRBV6-1|TRBJ2-7|few
ASSEARTSYYYEQY
>TRBV5-1|TRBJ1-4|many
ASSDFAGGRKEKLF
>TRBV5-1|TRBJ2-1|few
ASSLGVATYNEQF
>TRBV7-2|TRBJ2-1|NA
ASSLTRTSRSSYNEQF
>TRBV6-2/TRBV6-3|TRBJ2-7|NA
ASLKLRGRRITYEQY
>TRBV12-3/TRBV12-4|TRBJ2-7|few
ASSLRTGTSGRAALHEQY
>TRBV7-4|TRBJ1-5|few
ASRMGTGGFCNQPQH
>TRBV7-2|TRBJ2-1|few
ASSPSTGPYNEQF
>TRBV12-5|TRBJ2-1|NA
ASGPPNQRGYVYEQF
>TRBV10-3|TRBJ2-7|NA
AISEIRMIYEQY
>TRBV7-9|TRBJ1-2|NA
ASSSSAYGYT
>TRBV7-2|TRBJ2-3|NA
ASSLRLLAETDTQY
>TRBV7-2|TRBJ1-2|few
ASSLEGDSYGYT
>TRBV7-2|TRBJ1-1|NA
ASSTRYTEAF
>TRBV7-9|TRBJ1-2|few
ASSSTDRGPYYGYT
>TRBV27|TRBJ2-7|NA
ASSLDHTVGEQY
>TRBV4-3|TRBJ1-5|NA
ASSQEANRQLNQPQH
>TRBV7-3|TRBJ2-5|few
ASSARWADSSEETQY
>TRBV7-6|TRBJ2-7|NA
ASSFEPLREQY
>TRBV2|TRBJ1-1|few
ASSEQTGRSEAF
>TRBV14|TRBJ2-7|NA
ASSQVGVSPYEQY
>TRBV4-1|TRBJ2-3|NA
ASSPGTGGADTLY
>TRBV28|TRBJ2-5|NA
ASSFDGGVPQY
>TRBV6-5|TRBJ2-3|NA
ASSYSTASTDTQY
>TRBV14|TRBJ1-6|few
ASSQGRANSPLH
>TRBV6-2/TRBV6-3|TRBJ2-1|NA
ASTEETSGPSYNEQF
>TRBV7-9|TRBJ1-2|NA
ASSSPLGQAQANYGYT
>TRBV6-2/TRBV6-3|TRBJ2-7|NA
AAGVPSYEQY
>TRBV6-1|TRBJ1-1|NA
ASRPPGNTEAF
>TRBV7-2|TRBJ1-5|NA
ASSVDRDFSYSNQPQH
>TRBV6-5|TRBJ2-4|NA
ASSYSTPSGTKPLAKNIQH
>TRBV25-1|TRBJ1-2|NA
DSSVPGSDPLRGPYGYT
>TRBV7-2|TRBJ2-1|NA
ASSRSGANYNEQF
>TRBV7-2|TRBJ1-5|many
ASSEFRGLNQPQH
>TRBV12-3/TRBV12-4|TRBJ2-1|few
ASSLSSTGFWNEQF
>TRBV7-9|TRBJ2-7|NA
ASTQPPPGQGAPYEQY
>TRBV4-2|TRBJ2-6|NA
ASSHDPPGANVLT
>TRBV29-1|TRBJ1-1|NA
SVEVGGGNTEAF